This T cell receptor beta chain was profiled in a study of spatial heterogeneity in lung cancer. This clonotype was counted ten times or more. Time point denoted: sample taken at primary tumor resection. TCRdb called the 5' RACE reads again in MiXCR, with one record for every CDR3 protein. The profile shows more than 30,000 distinct CDR3 sequences, approximately 5.2% of them singletons. Germline V CDR1 and CDR2: SGHTA, FQGNSA. This CDR3 contains 14 residues. The junction had 4 bases not matched to a gene; V was cut back by 3 bases and J by 8 bases. Material: PBMCs, obtained at surgery. V is TRBV7-2 and J is TRBJ1-4, with 9 nucleotides matching TRBD1. This TCR derives from a female donor with early-stage non-small cell lung cancer. The CDR3 is CASSLGQGVEKLFF. The CDR3 nucleotides are TGTGCCAGCAGCTTGGGACAGGGTGTAGAAAAACTGTTTTTT.